This T cell receptor (beta chain) was identified in a study of blood T cell repertoires in COVID-19. Between the trimmed V and J ends, which lost 4 bases and 0 bases, there was a span of 13 bases. The germline gives CDR1 SGDLS, CDR2 YYNGEE. This CDR3 comprises 15 residues. As handled by the study authors: Estimates of nucleated cell counts were drawn from the amplification of reference gene primers. The assay was immunoSEQ multiplex PCR, and TCRdb's table has in-frame clones only and misses some. V and J calls and clone size are those listed in that table; D and trimming were worked out from the DNA. The data hold approximately 260,000 clones, with around 88% observed a single time. The cohort comprised adults aged roughly 18 to 90 years residing in about two dozen US areas. Cohorts were determined from participant-reported clinical history.

The chain uses TRBV9 and TRBJ1-1; D remains unclear. The sample taken for sequencing was PBMCs or T cells enriched from blood (not recorded which). The clonotype was recovered from a woman between 40 and 55 years old with acute COVID-19. CDR3 DNA sequence: TGTGCCAGCAGCCCCACAGTCATCATGAACACTGAAGCTTTCTTT. Translated: CASSPTVIMNTEAFF.